This TCR beta chain was identified during a study of T cell repertoires in cytomegalovirus infection. Overall study context: In public TCR beta signatures, there were indications of both CMV infection and matching HLA type.

This CDR3 is 14 amino acids long. Germline assignment: CDR1 MNHEY and CDR2 SVGAGI. Trimming removed 7 bases from V and 12 bases from J; junction bases left unmatched: 13. TCRdb independently ran MiXCR on the reads; one entry per CDR3 protein. This table has approximately 350,000 distinct CDR3 sequences, around a third appearing once. Points from the study as a whole: HLA-C-restricted, CMV-specific TCR beta clonotypes were dominant ex vivo. Cumulative public TCR beta family frequency identified carriers of CMV plus the relevant HLA.

Worth noting for this clonotype: Its target is unknown.

The starting material was cultured PBMCs, obtained from culture after CMV antigen stimulation. The gene calls are TRBV6-5 and TRBJ2-1; 9 bases are shared with TRBD2. The sequence derives from a human donor in good health (CMV status not recorded). Some clones in this sample may be carry-over from other donors' samples. The CDR3 nucleotides are TGTGCCAGCACCCGCGAGGCGGGAGGGAGGACGCAGTTCTTC. Translating it yields CASTREAGGRTQFF.